Shown below are 13 T cell receptor beta chains from a single sample sequenced in a study of neurological immune-mediated disorders. TCRdb ran MiXCR on the 5' RACE reads and lists one entry per CDR3 protein. The sample includes around 58,000 distinct CDR3 sequences, roughly 3.5% seen only once; the top ten take 6% to 8%. Input material: PBMCs. The receptor set was obtained from a woman in her sixties or seventies with multiple sclerosis.

This clonotype was detected many times. The CDR3 reads CASSPSPSRNTDTQYF. CDR3 DNA sequence: TGTGCCAGCAGTCCCTCGCCTAGCCGAAACACAGATACGCAGTATTTT. V usage is TRBV27 and J usage is TRBJ2-3; the D gene is possibly TRBD2 (5 bases). V gave up 5 bases and J gave up 2 bases, with 17 bases separating them. The CDR3 contains 16 residues. Germline V lookup: CDR1 MNHEY, CDR2 SMNVEV (reference sequence).

In its sample, this clonotype is medium-sized. The J gene is TRBJ1-2, the V gene TRBV29-1, with 11 bases that match TRBD1. Trimming at V came to 6 bases and at J to 8 bases, leaving 8 bases not matched to a gene. The length of the CDR3 is 13 residues. Germline CDR1 and CDR2: SQVTM and ANQGSEA. The CDR3 loop reads CSVWTGGAGGYTF. The DNA for the CDR3 is TGCAGCGTGTGGACAGGGGGCGCGGGAGGCTACACCTTC.

This clonotype has a count of ten or more. V and J are TRBV28 and TRBJ2-1, with D unresolved. This CDR3 has 16 amino acids. Germline V CDR1 and CDR2: MDHEN, SYDVKM. V gave up 3 bases and J gave up 0 bases, with 12 bases separating them. The chain's CDR3 is CASSLNLGFSYNEQFF. CDR3 nucleotides: TGTGCCAGCAGTTTGAATTTGGGATTCTCCTACAATGAGCAGTTCTTC. Based on the CDR3 plus reference TRBV28 and TRBJ2-1, the full variable domain is DVKVTQSSRYLVKRTGEKVFLECVQDMDHENMFWYRQDPGLGLRLIYFSYDVKMKEKGDIPEGYSVSREKKERFSLILESASTNQTSMYLCASSLNLGFSYNEQFFGPGTRLTVL.

In this sample, this clonotype turned up many times. The rearrangement uses TRBV14 and TRBJ2-2; no clear D gene. The CDR3 length is 14 residues. V shed 4 bases and J shed 11 bases, with 17 bases lying between them. Germline CDR1 reads SGHDN; CDR2 reads FVKESK. CDR3 bases: TGTGCCAGCAGCCCCCGGGTTACCCCTCGCGAGCTGTTTTTT. Translated: CASSPRVTPRELFF.

This clonotype occurred many times. V usage is TRBV6-5 and J usage is TRBJ2-1; 11 nucleotides match TRBD2. Germline-derived CDR1 and CDR2 are MNHEY and SVGAGI. J was trimmed by 3 bases and V by 5 bases; bases with no gene match: 9. The CDR3 consists of 17 residues. As DNA, the CDR3 is TGTGCCAGCAGTGCCCTAGCGGGGGGAGGCGTCTACAATGAGCAGTTCTTC. Encoded protein: CASSALAGGGVYNEQFF.

Only a few counts were recorded for this clonotype. Just one base apart from a much larger clone, this may be a read error. This rearrangement joins TRBV29-1 to TRBJ2-7, with 8 bases aligning to TRBD2. Germline V gene sequence: CDR1 SQVTM, CDR2 ANQGSEA. J was trimmed by 6 bases and V by 3 bases; bases with no gene match: 1. The CDR3 contains 11 residues. CDR3 residues: CSVDRGGEQYF. For the CDR3, the DNA is TGCAGCGTTGACCGGGGGGGCGAGCAGTACTTC.

This clonotype was seen ten or more times. Here the CDR3 reads CASSWTYTDTQYF. CDR3 DNA sequence: TGCGCCAGCAGCTGGACTTACACAGATACGCAGTATTTT. The rearrangement uses TRBV5-1 and TRBJ2-3; D may be TRBD2 (5 bases). Germline loops: CDR1 SGHRS, CDR2 YFSETQ. V shed 3 bases and J shed 2 bases, with 7 bases lying between them. The CDR3 consists of 13 residues.

The chain combines TRBV4-3 with TRBJ2-3; 8 positions agree with TRBD2. The CDR3 totals 18 residues. The V segment lost 0 bases and the J segment 2 bases; nucleotides outside the gene matches: 10. Germline values: CDR1 LGHNA, CDR2 YSLEER. This CDR3 is CASSQDFSGGRYTDTQYF. The CDR3, as DNA: TGCGCCAGCAGCCAAGATTTCAGCGGGGGACGATACACAGATACGCAGTATTTT.

This clonotype was picked up many times. This chain joins TRBV20-1 and TRBJ2-7; TRBD2 matches 7 bases. CDR3 size: 17 residues. The V gene's germline CDR1 is DFQATT and CDR2 SNEGSKA (reference sequence). The trim removed 1 base at V and 4 bases at J, leaving 16 bases unmatched. The DNA for the CDR3 is TGCAGTGCTAGAGGTGGCCCCTCCGGGACTACCGAATACGAGCAGTACTTC. This translates into CSARGGPSGTTEYEQYF.

This clonotype has at least ten counts. The chain couples TRBV5-1 to TRBJ1-3, with a possible D match to TRBD1 (5 bases). V gave up 0 bases and J gave up 0 bases, with 10 bases separating them. CDR3 length: 16 residues. Per the germline V gene, CDR1 is SGHRS and CDR2 is YFSETQ. CDR3: CASSLVQGDSGNTIYF. The CDR3 nucleotides read TGCGCCAGCAGCTTGGTTCAGGGCGACTCTGGAAACACCATATATTTT.

This clonotype was counted at least ten times. The gene calls are TRBV5-5 and TRBJ2-1; TRBD2 agrees at 14 bases. The CDR3 has 15 amino acids. Germline V gene sequence: CDR1 SGHKS, CDR2 YYEKEE (reference sequence). Trimming at V came to 4 bases and at J to 7 bases, leaving 4 bases not matched to a gene. The CDR3 coding sequence is TGTGCCAGCAGCGGGGGACTAGCGGGAGCTAATGAGCAGTTCTTC. It codes for CASSGGLAGANEQFF.

This clonotype was detected many times. The rearrangement uses TRBV6-5 and TRBJ2-7, with 7 nucleotides matching TRBD2. In germline, CDR1 is MNHEY, CDR2 SVGAGI. The ends lost 4 bases at V and 3 bases at J; junction bases unmatched: 9. The CDR3 spans 15 residues. The CDR3 DNA follows: TGTGCCAGCAGTTCTCACGGACTAGAAATCTACGAGCAGTACTTC. Translation gives CASSSHGLEIYEQYF.

V gene TRBV7-2 combines with J gene TRBJ1-3; D possibly corresponds to TRBD1 (6 bases). CDR1 and CDR2 (germline): SGHTA, FQGNSA. V dropped 4 bases and J dropped 2 bases, with 15 bases sitting between them. This CDR3 region has 16 residues. CDR3 nucleotides: TGTGCCAGCAGCTCCCAAACGACAGGTGCTGGAAACACCATATATTTT. It is translated as CASSSQTTGAGNTIYF.